Presented here are 24 T cell receptor beta chains from one specimen sequenced in a study of cytomegalovirus exposure and HLA in healthy donors. Here immunoSEQ multiplex PCR was the method, and the copy in TCRdb shows in-frame clones only, minus some. The top ten hold around 0.88% of the sample, which has roughly 310,000 clones, nearly 90% seen once. The sequencing input was PBMCs. All receptors derive from a young man in good health and CMV-seronegative.

The chain uses TRBV6-5 and TRBJ2-7, with 7 bases identical to TRBD1. The V segment lost 5 bases and the J segment 3 bases; nucleotides outside the gene matches: 4. The CDR3 sequence is 13 residues long. Germline-derived CDR1 and CDR2 are MNHEY and SVGAGI. CDR3 region: CASSIQGFYEQYF. CDR3 in DNA: TGTGCCAGCAGTATACAGGGGTTCTACGAGCAGTACTTC.

V is TRBV11-2 and J is TRBJ2-7; weak D call: TRBD2 (6 bases). The V end was cut by 2 bases, the J end by 6 bases, with 14 bases between. Germline CDR1 reads SGHAT; CDR2 reads FQNNGV. The CDR3 totals 14 residues. The CDR3 sequence: CASSLTDAGFEQYF. For the CDR3, the DNA is TGTGCCAGCAGCTTAACCGATGCGGGATTCGAGCAGTACTTC.

This chain connects TRBV6-5 to TRBJ2-2; 9 bases are shared with TRBD1. V dropped 6 bases and J dropped 7; count of bases not matched to a gene: 9. The germline V gene has CDR1 MNHEY and CDR2 SVGAGI. This CDR3 region has 15 residues. CDR3 DNA sequence: TGTGCCAGCAGGCCTACAGGGGGCAGTGTCGGGGAGCTGTTTTTT. This sequence encodes CASRPTGGSVGELFF.

The chain carries TRBV2 and TRBJ2-5, with TRBD2 matching 11 bases. The V gene's germline CDR1 is SNHLY and CDR2 FYNNEI. J gave up 2 bases and V 6 bases, and 5 bases lay outside the gene matches. This CDR3 spans 15 amino acids. The CDR3 sequence is CASRKLAGAQETQYF. For the CDR3, the DNA is TGTGCCAGCAGAAAACTAGCGGGGGCACAAGAGACCCAGTACTTC.

This chain uses TRBV5-1 with TRBJ2-7; 10 positions agree with TRBD1. J lost 3 bases, V lost 5 bases, and 5 bases had no gene match. The length of the CDR3 is 14 residues. Looked up from germline, CDR1 is SGHRS and CDR2 is YFSETQ. CDR3 residues: CASRGTGVNYEQYF. The CDR3 bases are TGCGCCAGCAGAGGGACAGGGGTTAACTACGAGCAGTACTTC.

The chain carries TRBV5-4 and TRBJ1-1; D not resolved. Trimming removed 4 bases at V and 0 bases at J, with 7 bases between. The CDR3 extends over 13 amino acids. Germline CDR1 SGHNT, CDR2 YYREEE (reference sequence). CDR3 sequence (DNA): TGTGCCAGCAGCCTTACTATGAACACTGAAGCTTTCTTT. Protein product: CASSLTMNTEAFF.

A single count supports this clone. V usage is TRBV19 and J usage is TRBJ1-5; TRBD1 aligns across 8 bases. CDR3 size: 15 residues. V shed 10 bases, J shed 2 bases, and the junction held 10 bases outside the gene matches. CDR1 is LNHDA and CDR2 is SQIVND in the germline V gene (reference sequence). In DNA form, the CDR3 reads TGTGCCATAGGACAGGGCCGAGCGGGCAATCAGCCCCAGCATTTT. It encodes CAIGQGRAGNQPQHF.

The chain is built from TRBV15 and TRBJ2-1, with D unresolved. The CDR3 totals 15 residues. The V end was cut by 0 bases, the J end by 6 bases, with 12 bases between. Looked up from germline, CDR1 is LNHNV and CDR2 is YYDKDF (reference sequence). The DNA for the CDR3 is TGTGCCACCAGCAGAGAGTTGGGCCCCCCCAATGAGCAGTTCTTC. Its translation is CATSRELGPPNEQFF.

The chain links TRBV4-1 to TRBJ1-5; D may be TRBD1 (6 bases). This CDR3 spans 14 amino acids. V shed 0 bases and J shed 5 bases, with 8 bases lying between them. The germline V gene has CDR1 MGHRA and CDR2 YSYEKL. CDR3 sequence (DNA): TGCGCCAGCAGCCAAGAAGACAGGCATCAGCCCCAGCATTTT. As protein: CASSQEDRHQPQHF.

The chain employs TRBV4-1 and TRBJ1-5; D gene unclear. Per the germline V gene, CDR1 is MGHRA and CDR2 is YSYEKL. The CDR3 contains 13 residues. Deletions cut 0 bases from V and 9 bases from J, with 9 bases between. The CDR3 region has the DNA TGCGCCAGCAGCCAAGATCCCAGGCTGCCCCAGCATTTT. Its protein product is CASSQDPRLPQHF.

J is TRBJ2-7 and V is TRBV10-3; 8 bases align to TRBD1. Losses at the gene ends were 7 bases for V and 6 bases for J; bases not matched to a gene: 17. Germline lookup yields CDR1 ENHRY and CDR2 SYGVKD. The CDR3 runs to 16 residues. In DNA, the CDR3 is TGTGCCATCAACAGGGCTGGACAGGGCGCCCCTGGCGAGCAGTACTTC. Protein sequence: CAINRAGQGAPGEQYF.

Of note for this clone: The same CDR3 also results from other DNA sequences found in this sample. The DNA for the CDR3 is TGTGCCAGCAGTCGCGGAAATGAAAAACTGTTTTTT. As protein: CASSRGNEKLFF. The chain combines TRBV6-6 with TRBJ1-4, with D unclear. Germline CDR1 is MNHNY and CDR2 is SVGAGI (reference sequence). V lost 5 bases to trimming and J lost 5 bases, with 6 bases between them. The CDR3 runs 12 residues.

This rearrangement joins TRBV29-1 to TRBJ2-7, with 7 positions matching TRBD1. This CDR3 is built from 12 residues. Germline loops: CDR1 SQVTM, CDR2 ANQGSEA. V shed 5 bases and J 7 bases; nucleotides not matched to a gene: 8. Here the CDR3 DNA reads TGCAGCGTTACTCGGGACAGCGAAGAGCAGTACTTC. Its protein is CSVTRDSEEQYF.

CDR3 nucleotide sequence: TGTGCCAGCACCCAGTCAGGGGGATTTGAAGCTTTCTTT. This encodes CASTQSGGFEAFF. The chain has TRBV6-5 and TRBJ1-1; 7 positions agree with TRBD1. Germline lookup yields CDR1 MNHEY and CDR2 SVGAGI. Trimming at V came to 7 bases and at J to 7 bases, leaving 9 bases not matched to a gene. CDR3 length: 13 amino acids.

With respect to this clone: Given a much more abundant clone one base away, this may be a read error. The chain couples TRBV4-2 to TRBJ2-1, with 10 nucleotides matching TRBD2. The CDR3 spans 16 residues. CDR1 LGHNA and CDR2 YNFKEQ come from the germline V gene. The CDR3 here is CASSQDTSGGADEQLF. For the CDR3, the DNA is TGTGCCAGCAGCCAAGATACGAGCGGGGGGGCCGATGAGCAGCTCTTC.

The rearrangement links TRBV4-3 to TRBJ1-1; no clear D gene. The V end was cut by 4 bases, the J end by 1 base, with 13 bases between. The CDR3 is 15 amino acids. Germline V gives CDR1 LGHNA, CDR2 YSLEER. This chain's CDR3 is CASSLLQPQNTEAFF. CDR3 bases: TGCGCCAGCAGCCTTCTACAGCCACAGAACACTGAAGCTTTCTTT.

This chain links TRBV19 with TRBJ2-2; the match to TRBD1 covers 9 bases. The CDR3 length is 16 residues. The ends lost 8 bases at V and 5 bases at J; junction bases unmatched: 12. Germline V lookup: CDR1 LNHDA, CDR2 SQIVND (reference sequence). The CDR3 loop is CASYWPGQGRTGELFF. The CDR3 nucleotides are TGTGCCAGTTATTGGCCCGGACAGGGGCGGACCGGGGAGCTGTTTTTT.

Here the CDR3 reads CASSHGTSGGSSYEQYF. In nucleotides, the CDR3 is TGCGCCAGCAGTCACGGGACTAGCGGGGGCAGCTCCTACGAGCAGTACTTC. The chain carries TRBV23-1 and TRBJ2-7, with 14 bases matching TRBD2. TRBV23-1 is labeled an ORF, and its function is uncertain. The V and J ends lost 3 bases and 0 bases, in that order; junction bases with no gene match: 4. The CDR3 contains 17 residues.

This clone was detected once. The chain's CDR3 is CASSYSRWAHEQYF. CDR3 DNA sequence: TGTGCCAGCAGTTACTCGAGATGGGCTCACGAGCAGTACTTC. The gene calls are TRBV6-5 and TRBJ2-7; D unclear. This CDR3 region has 14 residues. Per the germline V gene, CDR1 is MNHEY and CDR2 is SVGAGI. Trimming stripped 0 bases from V and 5 bases from J, with 11 bases between.

The chain couples TRBV10-3 to TRBJ2-7, with D maybe TRBD2 (5 bases). The germline V gene has CDR1 ENHRY and CDR2 SYGVKD. There are 14 residues in the CDR3. Trimming left V 0 bases short and J 2 bases short, with 8 bases between. In DNA, the CDR3 is TGTGCCATCAGTGAGTCGGGGAGAACCTACGAGCAGTACTTC. Translating gives CAISESGRTYEQYF.

The chain uses TRBV29-1 and TRBJ1-2, with D maybe TRBD1 (6 bases). CDR1 is SQVTM, CDR2 ANQGSEA, per germline. V was cut by 5 bases and J by 4 bases, with 11 bases left in between. This CDR3 spans 12 amino acids. In DNA, the CDR3 is TGCAGCGTTCAAGGGGGAGGCTATGGCTACACCTTC. This encodes CSVQGGGYGYTF. The variable domain in full, completed from reference TRBV29-1 and TRBJ1-2, reads SAVISQKPSRDICQRGTSLTIQCQVDSQVTMMFWYRQQPGQSLTLIATANQGSEATYESGFVIDKFPISRPNLTFSTLTVSNMSPEDSSIYLCSVQGGGYGYTFGSGTRLTVV.

V usage is TRBV5-1 and J usage is TRBJ2-7; D is uncertain. This CDR3 contains 14 residues. Trimming took off 1 base at V and 0 bases at J, with 8 bases between the two ends. In germline, CDR1 is SGHRS, CDR2 YFSETQ. The CDR3 loop is CASSLTLDSYEQYF. Written as DNA, the CDR3 is TGCGCCAGCAGCTTGACTCTAGACTCCTACGAGCAGTACTTC.

The chain recombines TRBV18 with TRBJ2-6; 9 bases fit TRBD1. V was clipped by 5 bases and J by 2 bases; unmatched bases: 13. Germline CDR1 is KGHSH and CDR2 is LQKENI. This CDR3 contains 19 residues. Here the CDR3 reads CASSTTTGGLEAGANVLTF. CDR3 DNA: TGTGCCAGCTCAACAACTACAGGGGGCTTAGAGGCTGGGGCCAACGTCCTGACTTTC.

The chain joins TRBV4-1 to TRBJ1-6, with TRBD1 matching over 11 bases. The CDR3 runs 16 residues. Germline CDR1 is MGHRA and CDR2 is YSYEKL. Germline trimming cut 0 bases from V and 9 bases from J; bases unmatched to any gene: 4. The CDR3 DNA follows: TGCGCCAGCAGCCAAGATAGCGGACAGGGGGCTTCACCCCTCCACTTT. Protein product: CASSQDSGQGASPLHF.